Listed below are T cell receptor beta chains from one sample, sequenced in a study of T cell clones after liver transplantation. Some clones are missing from TCRdb's copy, which holds only in-frame ones; the method was immunoSEQ multiplex PCR. This sample carries 65,000 to 80,000 clones, less than 85% of them seen once, and the ten largest clones take 2.5% to 3.5%. The sequences come from CD4+ T cells from blood, collected at the 22-month timepoint. These receptors all come from a human patient who received a liver transplant. Some T cells may have come from the graft donor. Both conserved end residues are part of each CDR3. Fields, in order: V gene, clone size, CDR3 length, J gene, D gene, CDR3 DNA, CDR3 protein. D genes are given only for firm matches. Rows may omit the clone size; those that give it use once, few, many or a size class.

>TRBV18|.|15|TRBJ2-7|TRBD1
TGTGCCAGCTCGCTCATGACAGGGGGCGACTACGAGCAGTACTTC
CASSLMTGGDYEQYF
>TRBV11-3|few|12|TRBJ1-2|.
TGTGCCAGCAGCAATCAGGGAGATGGCTACACCTTC
CASSNQGDGYTF
>TRBV5-1|.|14|TRBJ2-7|.
TGCGCCAGTACTTCCGGGCCCAATTCCTACGAGCAGTACTTC
CASTSGPNSYEQYF
>TRBV28|.|16|TRBJ1-5|.
TGTGCCAGCAGACCTCGACGGAAGTATAGCAATCAGCCCCAGCATTTT
CASRPRRKYSNQPQHF
>TRBV4-2|.|16|TRBJ1-5|.
TGTGCCAGCAGCCAAGGTGATACCCAGGGCAATCAGCCCCAGCATTTT
CASSQGDTQGNQPQHF
>TRBV10-3|.|12|TRBJ2-7|.
TGTGCCATCAGTGAGTCTAAGTACGAGCAGTACTTC
CAISESKYEQYF
>TRBV5-1|.|15|TRBJ2-2|.
TGCGCCAGCCGCTTGGGGGAGCGGTCAACCGGGGAGCTGTTTTTT
CASRLGERSTGELFF
>TRBV7-2|few|13|TRBJ2-5|.
TGTGCCACCCAGGGTAGGAGCCAAGAGACCCAGTACTTC
CATQGRSQETQYF
>TRBV19|.|13|TRBJ1-2|TRBD1
TGTGCCATCAACAGGGGGCGCGACTATGGCTACACCTTC
CAINRGRDYGYTF
>TRBV6-1|.|15|TRBJ2-1|TRBD2
TGTGCCAGCAGGGGGGGGACTAGCGGGGCCAATGAGCAGTTCTTC
CASRGGTSGANEQFF
>TRBV19|.|13|TRBJ1-5|.
TGTGCCAGTAGTAACGGTCAGAATCAGCCCCAGCATTTT
CASSNGQNQPQHF
>TRBV7-2|once|16|TRBJ2-2|.
TGTGCCAGCAGCCATCGGACTACTACGAACACCGGGGAGCTGTTTTTT
CASSHRTTTNTGELFF
>TRBV6-5|once|15|TRBJ2-7|TRBD2
TGTGCCAGCAAGTTGATGAGCGGGACTCCCTACGAGCAGTACTTC
CASKLMSGTPYEQYF
>TRBV14|.|13|TRBJ2-3|TRBD1
TGTGCCAGCTCGGACAGGGTTACAGATACGCAGTATTTT
CASSDRVTDTQYF
>TRBV28|.|16|TRBJ2-1|.
TGTGCCAGCAGTTCTCCGGGACATACTTATCATAATGAGCAGTTCTTC
CASSSPGHTYHNEQFF
>TRBV10-3|.|14|TRBJ2-5|TRBD1
TGTGCCATCAGTCCGAGACAGGGTCAAGAGACCCAGTACTTC
CAISPRQGQETQYF
>TRBV15|.|19|TRBJ1-1|TRBD1
TGTGCCACCAGCAGAGACTTAAGGGGGACAGGGAGAGGAGTCACTGAAGCTTTCTTT
CATSRDLRGTGRGVTEAFF
>TRBV9|.|15|TRBJ1-1|.
TGTGCCAGCAGCGTAGCCCCAGGGTCGGACACTGAAGCTTTCTTT
CASSVAPGSDTEAFF
>TRBV5-1|.|17|TRBJ1-2|TRBD1
TGCGCCAGCAGCTTCGCTGGACAGGGGGTGTCGAACTATGGCTACACCTTC
CASSFAGQGVSNYGYTF
>TRBV6-1|.|13|TRBJ1-6|.
TGTGCCAGCAGTGAGCAGGGGCGGTCACCCCTCCACTTT
CASSEQGRSPLHF
>TRBV29-1|.|14|TRBJ2-7|.
TGCAGCGTTGCTGAGGGGACAAAAACCTACGAGCAGTACTTC
CSVAEGTKTYEQYF
>TRBV2|.|13|TRBJ2-5|.
TGTGCCAGCAGTGAAGCCTACACGGAGACCCAGTACTTC
CASSEAYTETQYF
>TRBV19|.|16|TRBJ1-1|TRBD1
TGTGCCAGTAGTACCCTTGGGACAGGGGGCAGGACTGAAGCTTTCTTT
CASSTLGTGGRTEAFF
>TRBV19|.|15|TRBJ1-5|TRBD1
TGTGCCAGTAGTAGGGACAGTGATAGCAATCAGCCCCAGCATTTT
CASSRDSDSNQPQHF